Only a few counts were recorded for the clone carrying this TCR beta chain. The antigen is not known. This sample is part of a study of response to subunit inactivated influenza vaccine. Whole-study findings and limits: Seasonal influenza vaccination, on each occasion, was suggested by the authors to recruit few new T cells.

MiXCR, applied by TCRdb to the RT-PCR reads, yields one record per CDR3 protein. Of more than 400,000 distinct CDR3 sequences listed, about a tenth are singletons. CDR1 is DFQATT, CDR2 SNEGSKA, per germline (reference sequence). The V segment lost 0 bases and the J segment 2 bases; nucleotides outside the gene matches: 10. The CDR3 is made up of 16 amino acids. The sample in question was PBMCs from blood, obtained about 40 days after vaccination. The chain recombines TRBV20-1 with TRBJ2-7; 7 bases align to TRBD2. The TCR sequence derives from a man aged 45-60 years who received an inactivated influenza vaccine. The CDR3 DNA is TGCAGTGCTAGAGATTGGGCTAGCGGTTCTACCTACGAGCAGTACTTC. It translates to CSARDWASGSTYEQYF.